This TCR beta chain emerged from a study of graft-versus-host responses after intestinal transplantation (dated by TCRdb to about 2021). Study-level background: The transplants that recipients got were multivisceral, liver-intestinal, or isolated intestinal. All recipients received anti-thymocyte globulin induction followed by maintenance tacrolimus and steroids for around three years. After intestinal transplantation, graft-versus-host and host-versus-graft alloreactive T cell clones in the graft, circulation and bone marrow were tracked using bulk TCR-beta CDR3 sequencing. Alloreactive clones were identified by sequencing pre-transplant mixed lymphocyte reaction products and comparing these products with unstimulated pre-transplant donor and recipient T cells. The cohort enrolled around 25 intestinal transplant recipients including one retransplant, and a few patients lacking pretransplant specimens were excluded. Donor T cell macrochimerism was defined as a peak of at least 4% donor T cells among recipient peripheral blood mononuclear cells. Instead of going to the commercial service, samples from a few later patients were sequenced in-house on an Illumina MiSeq and processed with MiXCR. Points the paper makes about the study in general: Early after transplant, peak levels of circulating GvH clones were found to be associated with declines in HvG clones. In patients with donor T cell macrochimerism, the allografts had high GvH to HvG T cell clonal ratios. GvH clones turned up in recipient bone marrow, with some appearing earlier in ileal mucosa or blood, a pattern consistent with an intestinal mucosal origin. The conclusions were limited by the relatively low number and heterogeneity of the intestinal transplant patients.

From cysteine to phenylalanine, the CDR3 is 15 amino acids long. This entry keeps only the CDR3 DNA: 45 bases, framed from base 1. V is cut by 0 bases and J by 5 bases, and the space between the germline ends is 13 bases. Via the germline V gene, CDR1 is MGHRA and CDR2 YSYEKL. The library was made by the immunoSEQ multiplex PCR assay. For most patients, genomic DNA was isolated with the Qiagen DNeasy Blood and Tissue Kit and shipped frozen to Adaptive Biotechnologies for TCR sequencing. High-throughput TCR-beta CDR3 sequencing of genomic DNA from most patients was performed by Adaptive Biotechnologies. Concerning the study's data processing: TCR sequencing data for roughly 18 patients were retrieved from Adaptive's ImmunoSEQ software; a few other patients were processed with MiXCR and VDJtools. To correct CD4 versus CD8 sorting errors, sequences present in both subsets at a frequency ratio below 5:1 were removed. Because the origin of CDR3 nucleotide sequences shared between donor and recipient could not be assigned, those sequences were removed. Alloreactive clones required at least 2-fold expansion over unstimulated cells and minimum CFSE-low frequency of 0.002% (template counts) or 0.001% (read counts). Clones detected in sequenced pre-transplant spleen, lymph node, or MLR CFSE-low populations of the donor or recipient were defined as mappable. The cumulative frequency of alloreactive clones was calculated as a percentage of all sequences, weighted by copy number. TCRdb holds this immuneACCESS table with in-frame rearrangements only. Some clones are missing; in checked studies, unresolved V genes explain under half, and the rest has no known cause. V, J and clone size were drawn from that table, and D and trimming were deduced from the DNA. A total of about 86,000 clones appear in this sample, 90% to 95% of them only once. Jointly, the top ten make up nearly 0.5% of the sample.

Worth noting for this clone: No cognate antigen has been identified for it. No much larger clone is present one base from it, and per-base qualities are unavailable.

The time point label, read with the paper, signifies: cells obtained before transplantation from donor or recipient. CD3+CD4+ and CD3+CD8+ populations were FACS-sorted from unstimulated pre-transplant donor and recipient cells taken from spleen or lymph nodes. The sample here was unstimulated CD8+ T cells sorted from spleen or lymph node cells, taken before intestinal transplant. The sequence derives from a human donor who received an intestinal transplant. The chain employs TRBV4-1 and TRBJ1-2; possibly the D gene is TRBD1, per 6 matching bases. The CDR3 reads CASSQDRRGNYGYTF. The DNA sequence is as follows: TGCGCCAGCAGCCAAGATCGAAGGGGGAATTATGGCTACACCTTC.